This T cell receptor beta chain was obtained from a study of blood T cell repertoires in COVID-19. Profiling relied on immunoSEQ multiplex PCR, and the TCRdb table lists in-frame clones only, not all of them. The repertoire holds approximately 200,000 clones, with 75% to 85% as singletons. This clone is a singleton in its sample. Germline loops: CDR1 LGHNA, CDR2 YSLEER. V trimming: 0 bases; J trimming: 6 bases; junction bases outside the gene matches: 10. This CDR3 has 17 residues. The sequenced sample consisted of PBMCs or T cells enriched from blood (not recorded which). V gene TRBV4-3 combines with J gene TRBJ2-3; 9 nucleotides line up with TRBD1. The TCR originated in a man aged 35-49 years who had recovered from COVID-19. The CDR3 nucleotides read TGCGCCAGCAGCCAAGATTTTTTTGACAGGGGGTCTGATACGCAGTATTTT. It codes for CASSQDFFDRGSDTQYF.